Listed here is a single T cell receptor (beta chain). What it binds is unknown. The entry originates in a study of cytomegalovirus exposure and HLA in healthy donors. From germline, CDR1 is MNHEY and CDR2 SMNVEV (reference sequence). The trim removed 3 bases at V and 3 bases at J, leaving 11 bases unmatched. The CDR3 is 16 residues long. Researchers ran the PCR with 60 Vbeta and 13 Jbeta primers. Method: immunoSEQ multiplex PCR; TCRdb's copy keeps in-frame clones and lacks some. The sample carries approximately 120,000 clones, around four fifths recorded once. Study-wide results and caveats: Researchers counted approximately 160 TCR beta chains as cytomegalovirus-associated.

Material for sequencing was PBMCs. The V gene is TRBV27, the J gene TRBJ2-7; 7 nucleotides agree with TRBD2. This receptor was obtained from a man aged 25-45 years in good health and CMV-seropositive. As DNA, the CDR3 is TGTGCCAGCAGTTTTGGGCTAGCGGAGCAGGGCTACGAGCAGTACTTC. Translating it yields CASSFGLAEQGYEQYF.